These 15 T cell receptor beta chains originate from one sample sequenced in a study of T cells in Graves' hyperthyroidism and ophthalmopathy. RNA transcripts gave rise to amplified TCR beta CDR3 regions. An initial round of RT-PCR targeting the TCR CDR3 relied on the HTBI primer set. TCRdb reprocessed the multiplex PCR reads via MiXCR and lists one record per CDR3 protein. The data contain 500,000 to 600,000 distinct CDR3 sequences, about half of them singletons. The sample comprised peripheral blood or thyroid tissue (not recorded which). The receptors were sampled from a woman aged 18-29 years with Graves' hyperthyroidism.

As regards this clonotype: The germline gene is not matched at one end of the junction; a read error may be the cause. CDR3 loop: CVSSQDLTDTQYF. For the CDR3, the DNA is TGTGTCAGCAGCCAAGACTTGACAGATACGCAGTATTTT. The V and J genes are TRBV14 and TRBJ2-3; D is unclear. Looked up from germline, CDR1 is SGHDN and CDR2 is FVKESK. The CDR3 length is 13 residues. Combining the CDR3 with reference TRBV14 and TRBJ2-3 gives the whole variable domain EAGVTQFPSHSVIEKGQTVTLRCDPISGHDNLYWYRRVMGKEIKFLLHFVKESKQDESGMPNNRFLAERTGGTYSTLKVQPAELEDSGVYFCVSSQDLTDTQYFGPGTRLTVL.

Concerning this clonotype itself: A read error may explain this, as a much larger clone is one base away. The V and J genes are TRBV4-1 and TRBJ2-5, with a possible D match to TRBD2 (6 bases). The CDR3 sequence is 13 residues long. Germline assignment: CDR1 MGHRA and CDR2 YSYEKL. Trimming removed 6 bases at V and 4 bases at J, with 12 bases between. The CDR3 here is CASSPTRSETQYF. CDR3 nucleotide sequence: TGCGCCAGCAGTCCGACTAGATCAGAGACCCAGTACTTC.

J is TRBJ2-5 and V is TRBV29-1; perhaps TRBD1 as D (6 bases). From germline, CDR1 is SQVTM and CDR2 ANQGSEA. This CDR3 region has 12 residues. Trimming stripped 8 bases from V and 4 bases from J, with 14 bases between. The CDR3 nucleotides are TGCAGCTTCGGCACAGGGTTAGAGACCCAGTACTTC. Its translation is CSFGTGLETQYF.

This clonotype was picked up a small number of times. This sequence joins TRBV2 and TRBJ2-7, with 9 positions matching TRBD2. CDR3 size: 15 residues. V shed 3 bases, J shed 1 base, and the junction held 4 bases outside the gene matches. CDR1 and CDR2 (germline): SNHLY, FYNNEI. DNA of the CDR3: TGTGCCAGCAGTGATTTCCTAGCGGGGTCCTACGAGCAGTACTTC. Its protein is CASSDFLAGSYEQYF.

As regards this clonotype: Without the conserved terminal phenylalanine or tryptophan, this CDR3 likely stems from a read error. It is unclear where the CDR3 begins or ends on the DNA, so no DNA is shown, and the CDR3 is as TCRdb lists it. The V call is TRBV5-1, the J call TRBJ1-1. Germline lookup yields CDR1 SGHRS and CDR2 YFSETQ. The CDR3 sequence runs 8 residues, both termini included. The chain's CDR3 is CASSPRNG.

The V gene is TRBV2, the J gene TRBJ1-4; TRBD1 matches 9 bases. Germline CDR1 SNHLY, CDR2 FYNNEI. The CDR3 extends over 15 amino acids. V lost 4 bases, J lost 8 bases, and 8 bases stayed unmatched. The CDR3 bases are TGTGCCAGCAGTGCAACCGGGACAGGGAACGAAAAACTGTTTTTT. Amino acid sequence: CASSATGTGNEKLFF. Full variable domain (missing parts from reference TRBV2 and TRBJ1-4): EPEVTQTPSHQVTQMGQEVILRCVPISNHLYFYWYRQILGQKVEFLVSFYNNEISEKSEIFDDQFSVERPDGSNFTLKIRSTKLEDSAMYFCASSATGTGNEKLFFGSGTQLSVL.

This clonotype has at least ten counts. The genes are TRBV7-6 and TRBJ2-5, with 11 positions matching TRBD2. V lost 1 base to trimming and J lost 2 bases; unmatched junction nucleotides: 3. The germline V gene has CDR1 SGHVS and CDR2 FNYEAQ. The CDR3 runs 16 residues. CDR3 coding DNA: TGTGCCAGCAGCTTAGGGATAGCGGGAGGGCAAGAGACCCAGTACTTC. Translation gives CASSLGIAGGQETQYF. The full variable domain, with the rest looked up from reference TRBV7-6 and TRBJ2-5, is GAGVSQSPRYKVTKRGQDVALRCDPISGHVSLYWYRQALGQGPEFLTYFNYEAQQDKSGLPNDRFSAERPEGSISTLTIQRTEQRDSAMYRCASSLGIAGGQETQYFGPGTRLLVL.

The V and J genes are TRBV9 and TRBJ1-6; 8 nucleotides match TRBD1. Germline loops: CDR1 SGDLS, CDR2 YYNGEE. The ends lost 2 bases at V and 7 bases at J; junction bases unmatched: 8. This CDR3 region has 16 residues. CDR3 coding DNA: TGTGCCAGCAGCGTTTACGGACAGGGCAGGAATTCACCCCTCCACTTT. It encodes CASSVYGQGRNSPLHF. Full variable domain (missing parts from reference TRBV9 and TRBJ1-6): DSGVTQTPKHLITATGQRVTLRCSPRSGDLSVYWYQQSLDQGLQFLIQYYNGEERAKGNILERFSAQQFPDLHSELNLSSLELGDSALYFCASSVYGQGRNSPLHFGNGTRLTVT.

Note on this clonotype: Being one base from a much bigger clone, this may be a read error. The chain uses TRBV7-2 and TRBJ1-4, with D tentatively TRBD1 (5 bases). There are 16 residues in the CDR3. The germline gives CDR1 SGHTA, CDR2 FQGNSA. The CDR3 spells CASGLYSAGPNEKLFF. For the CDR3, the DNA is TGTGCCAGCGGCTTGTACTCGGCAGGGCCTAATGAAAAACTGTTTTTT.

In this sample, this clonotype turned up many times. V gene TRBV7-6 combines with J gene TRBJ2-7; D unresolved. The CDR3 has 11 residues. The V and J ends lost 5 bases and 6 bases respectively, with 8 bases between them. Germline values: CDR1 SGHVS, CDR2 FNYEAQ. Here the CDR3 DNA reads TGTGCCAGCAGCCCAGGAGCCGAGCAGTACTTC. Protein sequence: CASSPGAEQYF.

This clonotype has more than one count but fewer than ten. The chain employs TRBV11-2 and TRBJ2-7, with D possibly TRBD2 on 7 matching bases. Germline V gives CDR1 SGHAT, CDR2 FQNNGV. V was trimmed by 5 bases and J by 4 bases, leaving 27 bases between them. The CDR3 has 18 amino acids. The CDR3 here is CASSNTGPGGLGVYEQYF. In DNA form, the CDR3 reads TGTGCCAGCAGCAATACGGGCCCCGGGGGGCTAGGGGTTTACGAGCAGTACTTC.

In DNA form, the CDR3 reads TGCAGTACCCAGTACGAGTGGGGGTCCTACAATGAAAAACTGTTTTTT. Amino acid sequence: CSTQYEWGSYNEKLFF. This chain connects TRBV20-1 to TRBJ1-4; possible D gene TRBD1, 5 bases. Germline V CDR1 and CDR2: DFQATT, SNEGSKA (reference sequence). V gave up 8 bases and J gave up 5 bases, with 24 bases separating them. The length of the CDR3 is 16 residues.

V gene TRBV10-2 combines with J gene TRBJ1-1; D is uncertain. The CDR3 sequence is 14 residues long. Per the germline V gene, CDR1 is WSHSY and CDR2 is SAAADI. V dropped 2 bases and J dropped 1 base, with 8 bases sitting between them. This CDR3 is CASSEISGNTEAFF. In nucleotides, the CDR3 is TGCGCCAGCAGTGAGATTAGCGGGAACACTGAAGCTTTCTTT.

The genes are TRBV12-5 and TRBJ2-5; D possibly corresponds to TRBD1 (6 bases). Germline CDR1 is LGHNT and CDR2 is FRNRAP. This CDR3 contains 14 residues. The V gene lost 4 bases and the J gene lost 5 bases, with 14 bases spanning the gap. CDR3 coding DNA: TGTGCTAGTGGTTATCGGACAGCTAGGGAGACCCAGTACTTC. Translating gives CASGYRTARETQYF. Full variable domain (missing parts from reference TRBV12-5 and TRBJ2-5): DARVTQTPRHKVTEMGQEVTMRCQPILGHNTVFWYRQTMMQGLELLAYFRNRAPLDDSGMPKDRFSAEMPDATLATLKIQPSEPRDSAVYFCASGYRTARETQYFGPGTRLLVL.

V gene TRBV7-6 combines with J gene TRBJ1-5; TRBD1 is a possible D gene (5 bases). The CDR3 runs 14 residues. Per the germline V gene, CDR1 is SGHVS and CDR2 is FNYEAQ. V was pared by 2 bases and J by 14 bases, with 19 bases between. In DNA, the CDR3 is TGTGCCAGCAGCTTAAGGGGCACAGTGAGGTACGAGCATTTT. Protein sequence: CASSLRGTVRYEHF.